Listed here are 12 T cell receptor beta chains from one sample, sequenced in a study of immune evolution from preneoplasia to lung adenocarcinoma. This table comes from immunoSEQ multiplex PCR, and its TCRdb copy is limited to in-frame clones, with some not included. In the table there are roughly 5,000 clones, 80% to 85% of which are singletons. The sequenced sample consisted of FFPE normal lung tissue adjacent to the tumor. The receptors come from a person between 50 and 70 years old with lung adenocarcinoma.

This clone was recorded only once. J is TRBJ2-2 and V is TRBV7-2; D remains ambiguous. Germline lookup yields CDR1 SGHTA and CDR2 FQGNSA. The CDR3 length is 12 residues. V lost 0 bases and J 7 bases, leaving 3 bases between the germline ends. CDR3 DNA sequence: TGTGCCAGCAGCTTAGCTGTCGGGGAGCTGTTTTTT. Translated: CASSLAVGELFF.

J is TRBJ1-2 and V is TRBV6-5; a weak D match, TRBD1 (6 bases). Germline V lookup: CDR1 MNHEY, CDR2 SVGAGI. This CDR3 has 12 residues. Trimming took 6 bases from V and 7 from J, leaving 12 bases between them. CDR3 loop: CASRPDRFGYTF. CDR3 coding DNA: TGTGCCAGCAGACCCGACAGGTTTGGCTACACCTTC.

This clone was found once. This chain links TRBV25-1 with TRBJ1-5; 9 bases map to TRBD1. CDR1 is MGHDK and CDR2 is SYGVNS in the germline V gene. The CDR3 has 15 residues. V gave up 6 bases and J gave up 0 bases; unmatched junction bases: 3. For the CDR3, the DNA is TGTGCCAGCAGGCCGGGACAGGGTAGCAATCAGCCCCAGCATTTT. As protein: CASRPGQGSNQPQHF.

This clone was counted between two and nine times. The rearrangement links TRBV7-2 to TRBJ1-1; D remains ambiguous. This CDR3 comprises 15 residues. Germline lookup yields CDR1 SGHTA and CDR2 FQGNSA. The germline V and J ends were trimmed by 5 bases and 0 bases, with 13 bases remaining between them. For the CDR3, the DNA is TGTGCCAGCAGCGAAAGAGGACGGATGAACACTGAAGCTTTCTTT. Amino acid sequence: CASSERGRMNTEAFF.

J is TRBJ1-6 and V is TRBV7-6, with 8 bases aligning to TRBD1. CDR1 is SGHVS and CDR2 is FNYEAQ in the germline V gene. This CDR3 contains 14 residues. Trimming took 5 bases from V and 8 from J; bases not matched to a gene: 5. The CDR3 protein is CASSLQGVHSPLHF. The CDR3 region has the DNA TGTGCCAGCAGCCTACAGGGGGTACATTCACCCCTCCACTTT.

The gene calls are TRBV10-1 and TRBJ2-5; D unresolved. Per germline, CDR1 WNHNN and CDR2 SYGVQD (reference sequence). This CDR3 spans 14 amino acids. Trimming stripped 4 bases from V and 0 bases from J, with 9 bases between. CDR3 in amino acids: CASSGGRHQETQYF. The CDR3 nucleotides read TGCGCCAGCAGTGGAGGCAGACACCAAGAGACCCAGTACTTC.

The rearrangement joins TRBV5-6 to TRBJ2-3; unclear D gene. V gave up 0 bases and J gave up 0 bases, with 5 bases separating them. Per germline, CDR1 SGHDT and CDR2 YYEEEE. This CDR3 contains 14 residues. CDR3 region: CASSLEESTDTQYF. CDR3 nucleotides: TGTGCCAGCAGCTTGGAGGAGAGCACAGATACGCAGTATTTT.

The V and J genes are TRBV15 and TRBJ2-3; 10 bases map to TRBD1. J gave up 4 bases and V 5 bases, and 3 bases lay outside the gene matches. The CDR3 sequence is 14 residues long. Germline CDR1 and CDR2: LNHNV and YYDKDF (reference sequence). CDR3 in DNA: TGTGCCACCAGCGGAGGGACAGGGGCAGATACGCAGTATTTT. Protein sequence: CATSGGTGADTQYF.

In this sample, this clone turned up a few times. One junction end disagrees with the germline gene, perhaps due to a read error. The rearrangement uses TRBV5-5 and TRBJ2-7, with D perhaps TRBD2 (6 bases). The CDR3 extends over 14 amino acids. Germline V gene lookup returns CDR1 SGHKS and CDR2 YYEKEE (reference sequence). The CDR3 loop is CASSQDAGGTEQYF. The CDR3 region has the DNA TGCGCCAGCAGCCAAGATGCAGGAGGGACCGAGCAGTACTTC.

The rearrangement uses TRBV5-1 and TRBJ1-2, with a weak D call TRBD1 (6 bases). The CDR3 runs 12 residues. Germline V gene sequence: CDR1 SGHRS, CDR2 YFSETQ. Trimming left V 2 bases short and J 6 bases short, with 8 bases between. CDR3 DNA: TGCGCCAGCAGCTTCTCAGGGGATGGCTACACCTTC. This translates into CASSFSGDGYTF.

The chain carries TRBV18 and TRBJ1-5; no clear D. Germline CDR1 is KGHSH and CDR2 is LQKENI. V lost 4 bases and J 4 bases, leaving 5 bases between the germline ends. The CDR3 extends over 12 amino acids. For the CDR3, the DNA is TGTGCCAGCTCACAGGAGAATCAGCCCCAGCATTTT. This encodes CASSQENQPQHF.

V usage is TRBV2 and J usage is TRBJ1-1; maybe TRBD1 (5 bases). V was shortened by 3 bases and J by 7 bases, with 12 bases between the two germline ends. Germline loops: CDR1 SNHLY, CDR2 FYNNEI. CDR3 length equals 13 residues. DNA for the CDR3: TGTGCCAGCAGTGATCGGGGCAGAGGTGAAGCTTTCTTT. Translating it yields CASSDRGRGEAFF.